This is a list of T cell receptor beta chains from one sample in a study of T cells after posttransplantation cyclophosphamide. Here immunoSEQ multiplex PCR was the method, and the copy in TCRdb shows in-frame clones only, minus some. The sample includes 35,000 to 55,000 clones, none of them occurring once. The sample consisted of PBMCs. Every receptor here comes from a man aged 40-50 years in good health, CMV-negative, and a related stem cell transplant donor. The conserved cysteine and the conserved F or W are not part of the CDR3 here.

CDR3 protein | V gene
ASSQVASGQETQY | TRBV4-1
ASREDSSYNSPLH | TRBV9
ASSEANRGLGGKNIQY | TRBV25-1
ASSLEGQGAHTIY | TRBV7-9
ASSYGQGISTNEKLF | TRBV5-4
ASSLVQGGNTIY | TRBV7-8
ASGSMPGHPEAF | TRBV12-5
ATSRDARTTSTDTQY | TRBV15
ASSIPPNEQF | TRBV7-2
ASIKNTEAF | TRBV19
ASTNYGLELETQY | TRBV5-1
ASSPGGVDETQY | TRBV18
ASSPGLARYEQY | TRBV19
ASSSAGTAGNTIY | TRBV18